This TCR beta chain was sequenced during a study of T-cell reconstitution after alpha-beta-depleted transplantation in children. This clonotype occurred a few times. CDR1 DFQATT and CDR2 SNEGSKA come from the germline V gene (reference sequence). V lost 6 bases to trimming and J lost 0 bases, with 18 bases between them. The CDR3 extends over 16 amino acids. This sample's TCRbeta library carried unique molecular identifier barcodes. TCRdb reprocessed the PCR reads via MiXCR and lists one record per CDR3 protein. Among about 610,000 distinct CDR3 sequences listed, 10% were seen once. The J gene is TRBJ1-5, the V gene TRBV20-1, with TRBD1 as a possible D gene (6 bases). This sequence was found in a human donor who donated a stem cell graft to a child with acute myeloid leukemia. The material was PBMCs from the stem cell graft donor, obtained from the stem cell graft. CDR3 nucleotides: TGCAGTGCAAACAGGCAGGGGCCCAATAGCAATCAGCCCCAGCATTTT. It is translated as CSANRQGPNSNQPQHF.